The entry below gives a single T cell receptor (delta chain) sequence along with its context. Per the germline V gene, CDR1 is GEAIGNYY and CDR2 is EKD. The V and J ends lost 5 bases and 3 bases, in that order; junction bases with no gene match: 24. This CDR3 spans 20 amino acids. TCRdb re-called the RT-PCR reads via CATT. This table holds fewer than 700 delta-chain clones, more than 8.5% found once. This specimen comes from a study of gamma-delta T cells after stem cell transplantation. The material sequenced was gamma-delta T cells. This sequence joins TRDV2 and TRDJ1; 9 bases are shared with TRDD3. The J gene, not given by TCRdb, was assigned here from a germline match of the nucleotide sequence. The sequence was collected from a human donor. It is not recorded whose cells these are; they may come from a transplant donor. The CDR3: CACGIISTPIRGDTADKLIF. CDR3 DNA sequence: TGTGCCTGTGGCATCATCTCCACTCCCATACGGGGGGATACAGCCGATAAACTCATCTTT.